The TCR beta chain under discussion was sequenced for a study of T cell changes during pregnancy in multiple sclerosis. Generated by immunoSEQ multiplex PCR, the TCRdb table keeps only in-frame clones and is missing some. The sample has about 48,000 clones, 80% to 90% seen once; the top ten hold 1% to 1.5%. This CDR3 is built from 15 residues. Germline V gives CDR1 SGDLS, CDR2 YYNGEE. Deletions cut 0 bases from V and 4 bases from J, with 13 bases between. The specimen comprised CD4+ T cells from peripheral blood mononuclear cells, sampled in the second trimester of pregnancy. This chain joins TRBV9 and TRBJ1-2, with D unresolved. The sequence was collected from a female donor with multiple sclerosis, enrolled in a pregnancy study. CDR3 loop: CASSVEPTVSYGYTF. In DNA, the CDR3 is TGTGCCAGCAGCGTAGAACCCACAGTAAGCTATGGCTACACCTTC.